A selection of T cell receptor beta chains follows, all from one sample in a study of T cell responses to AZD1222 COVID-19 vaccine. Only in-frame clones appear in the TCRdb table, and some are missing; sequencing was by immunoSEQ multiplex PCR. The repertoire consists of around 260,000 clones, with over 85% occurring once and the leading ten covering around 0.6%. Here the sequenced sample was peripheral blood, taken on day 0 of AZD1222 vaccination. Source of these receptors: an adult in good health. Each CDR3 is given with its conserved first and last residue. D genes are given only for firm matches. Where a row states a size, it is once, few, many or the class of an expanded clone; other rows omit it.

v_gene	d_gene	abundance	j_gene	CDR3aa	CDR3nt
TRBV5-1	NA	NA	TRBJ2-7	CASSLAVGRDPYEQYF	TGCGCCAGCAGCTTGGCCGTAGGTAGGGACCCCTACGAGCAGTACTTC
TRBV4-2	TRBD2	NA	TRBJ2-1	CASSQDLAGGRNEQFF	TGTGCCAGCAGCCAAGACCTAGCGGGGGGACGAAATGAGCAGTTCTTC
TRBV7-9	NA	NA	TRBJ1-2	CASRPINYGYTF	TGTGCCAGCAGGCCTATTAACTATGGCTACACCTTC
TRBV7-2	NA	NA	TRBJ2-1	CASTPRSRGGFF	TGTGCCAGCACCCCTCGGAGCAGGGGCGGGTTCTTC
TRBV5-1	TRBD1	NA	TRBJ1-2	CASSQGAGDYGYTF	TGCGCCAGCAGCCAGGGGGCGGGCGACTATGGCTACACCTTC
TRBV28	NA	NA	TRBJ1-2	CASKGANRVGGYTF	TGTGCCAGCAAGGGCGCGAACAGGGTGGGTGGCTACACCTTC
TRBV28	TRBD1	NA	TRBJ2-3	CASGNRGQQDTQYF	TGTGCCAGCGGAAACAGGGGGCAACAAGATACGCAGTATTTT
TRBV4-1	NA	once	TRBJ2-5	CASGGETQYF	TGCGCCAGCGGGGGGGAGACCCAGTACTTC
TRBV6-1	NA	NA	TRBJ2-7	CASSESLGAGSNEQYF	TGTGCCAGCAGTGAAAGCCTGGGTGCGGGGTCGAACGAGCAGTACTTC
TRBV18	NA	NA	TRBJ1-5	CASSRRDNQPQHF	TGTGCCAGCTCCCGTCGGGATAATCAGCCCCAGCATTTT
TRBV4-2	NA	NA	TRBJ1-2	CASSQGISGEGSYGYTF	TGTGCCAGCAGCCAAGGAATTTCTGGAGAGGGGAGCTATGGCTACACCTTC
TRBV9	NA	NA	TRBJ1-1	CASSVDRNTEAFF	TGTGCCAGCAGCGTAGATCGTAACACTGAAGCTTTCTTT
TRBV2	TRBD2	NA	TRBJ2-1	CASSWTSDNEQFF	TGTGCCAGCAGTTGGACTAGCGACAATGAGCAGTTCTTC
TRBV5-6	NA	NA	TRBJ2-7	CASSLGRSSYEQYF	TGTGCCAGCAGCCTAGGACGGAGCTCCTACGAGCAGTACTTC
TRBV19	TRBD1	NA	TRBJ2-2	CASRSQGAVTGELFF	TGTGCCAGTAGGTCACAGGGGGCTGTCACCGGGGAGCTGTTTTTT
TRBV3-1/TRBV3-2	NA	NA	TRBJ1-1	CASSPEGSTEAFF	TGTGCCAGCAGCCCGGAGGGGAGCACTGAAGCTTTCTTT
TRBV3-1/TRBV3-2	TRBD1	NA	TRBJ1-2	CASTTTGGRGYTF	TGTGCCAGCACTACCACAGGGGGCCGGGGCTACACCTTC
TRBV5-4	TRBD2	once	TRBJ2-3	CASSAVWRGSTDTQYF	TGTGCCAGCAGCGCCGTTTGGCGGGGGAGCACAGATACGCAGTATTTT
TRBV7-2	TRBD1	NA	TRBJ2-2	CASSLSGTGGGELFF	TGTGCCAGCAGCTTATCCGGGACAGGGGGCGGGGAGCTGTTTTTT
TRBV5-4	NA	NA	TRBJ2-3	CASSRDLLNTDTQYF	TGTGCCAGCAGCAGGGACTTACTGAACACAGATACGCAGTATTTT
TRBV2	TRBD2	NA	TRBJ2-1	CASSGTSGGFFYNEQFF	TGTGCCAGCAGTGGGACTAGCGGGGGGTTCTTCTACAATGAGCAGTTCTTC
TRBV20-1	NA	NA	TRBJ2-1	CSAVRDEQFF	TGCAGTGCAGTCCGCGATGAGCAGTTCTTC
TRBV2	NA	NA	TRBJ2-2	CASSGEGGNTGELFF	TGTGCCAGCAGTGGCGAAGGGGGGAACACCGGGGAGCTGTTTTTT
TRBV6-5	TRBD1	few	TRBJ2-3	CASSPATGGTDTQYF	TGTGCCAGCAGTCCAGCTACAGGGGGCACAGATACGCAGTATTTT
TRBV4-1	NA	NA	TRBJ2-1	CASSLSRVGIPYNEQFF	TGCGCCAGCAGCCTCTCCAGGGTGGGGATCCCTTACAATGAGCAGTTCTTC
TRBV2	NA	NA	TRBJ2-5	CASTKGGGRTQETQYF	TGTGCCAGCACCAAAGGGGGGGGACGGACCCAAGAGACCCAGTACTTC
TRBV5-1	TRBD2	NA	TRBJ2-7	CASSPGGTGLYEQYF	TGCGCCAGCAGCCCGGGGGGTACGGGACTCTACGAGCAGTACTTC
TRBV3-1/TRBV3-2	TRBD1	few	TRBJ2-7	CASSPAWTGTSSYEQYF	TGTGCCAGCAGCCCGGCCTGGACAGGGACGAGCTCCTACGAGCAGTACTTC
TRBV9	NA	NA	TRBJ1-3	CASSETGNTIYF	TGTGCCAGCAGCGAGACTGGAAACACCATATATTTT
TRBV7-9	TRBD2	NA	TRBJ2-1	CASSSTGTSGGALGQFF	TGTGCCAGCAGCTCGACCGGGACTAGCGGGGGGGCGTTAGGGCAGTTCTTC
TRBV6-5	NA	NA	TRBJ1-2	CASSYRASGGGYTF	TGTGCCAGCAGTTACAGGGCATCGGGCGGTGGCTACACCTTC
TRBV7-2	NA	once	TRBJ2-2	CASSLFDGALDTGELFF	TGTGCCAGCAGCCTCTTCGACGGGGCTCTTGACACCGGGGAGCTGTTTTTT
TRBV28	NA	NA	TRBJ2-7	CASTTTTSYEQYF	TGTGCCAGCACTACGACCACGTCCTACGAGCAGTACTTC
TRBV18	NA	once	TRBJ1-6	CASSPLVPGDNSPLHF	TGTGCCAGCTCACCGTTGGTCCCGGGAGATAATTCACCCCTCCACTTT
TRBV28	NA	NA	TRBJ2-2	CASRWLTNTGELFF	TGTGCCAGCCGTTGGCTGACGAACACCGGGGAGCTGTTTTTT
TRBV28	NA	once	TRBJ1-1	CASSVKGEAFF	TGTGCCAGCAGTGTAAAGGGAGAAGCTTTCTTT
TRBV19	TRBD1	NA	TRBJ1-1	CASSQGAGGRTEAFF	TGTGCCAGTAGCCAAGGGGCAGGGGGCCGGACTGAAGCTTTCTTT
TRBV20-1	NA	once	TRBJ1-2	CSASRAGRNYGYTF	TGCAGTGCTAGTAGGGCAGGGAGAAACTATGGCTACACCTTC
TRBV5-1	TRBD1	few	TRBJ2-7	CASSLQRDRVSEQYF	TGCGCCAGCAGCTTGCAACGGGACAGGGTATCCGAGCAGTACTTC
TRBV5-1	TRBD1	few	TRBJ2-7	CASSSNPTGTGTYEQYF	TGCGCCAGCAGCTCGAACCCCACCGGGACAGGGACCTACGAGCAGTACTTC
TRBV12-2	NA	NA	TRBJ1-1	CASRLSRDRARGAFF	TGTGCAAGTCGCTTATCCCGGGACAGGGCGAGAGGAGCTTTCTTT
TRBV7-8	NA	NA	TRBJ2-7	CASSYQARAVYEQYF	TGTGCCAGCAGCTACCAGGCCAGGGCCGTCTACGAGCAGTACTTC
TRBV14	NA	NA	TRBJ1-6	CASSPIVGSPLHF	TGTGCCAGCAGCCCCATCGTGGGATCACCCCTCCACTTT
TRBV6-4	TRBD2	NA	TRBJ2-2	CASSEAGGMNTGELFF	TGTGCCAGCAGTGAGGCGGGGGGGATGAACACCGGGGAGCTGTTTTTT
TRBV27	NA	NA	TRBJ1-3	CASSLSGYGGNTIYF	TGTGCCAGCAGTTTATCTGGGTATGGTGGAAACACCATATATTTT
TRBV25-1	NA	few	TRBJ1-5	CASSESGSPGFGQPQHF	TGTGCCAGCAGTGAATCTGGCAGTCCAGGGTTTGGTCAGCCCCAGCATTTT
TRBV29-1	NA	NA	TRBJ1-3	CSVEVSGNTIYF	TGCAGCGTTGAAGTCTCGGGAAACACCATATATTTT
TRBV6-5	NA	NA	TRBJ2-1	CASKPFLSYNEQFF	TGTGCCAGCAAGCCGTTTCTCTCCTACAATGAGCAGTTCTTC
TRBV19	NA	NA	TRBJ1-1	CASSKGPNGGAEAFF	TGTGCCAGTAGTAAGGGACCGAACGGTGGCGCTGAAGCTTTCTTT
TRBV9	NA	NA	TRBJ1-3	CASGRGSGNTIYF	TGTGCCAGCGGGAGGGGCTCTGGAAACACCATATATTTT
TRBV11-2	NA	NA	TRBJ2-1	CASSLRGGGYNEQFF	TGTGCCAGCAGCCTTCGAGGGGGAGGTTACAATGAGCAGTTCTTC
TRBV4-1	NA	NA	TRBJ2-7	CASSQEPNGLPDEQYF	TGCGCCAGCAGCCAAGAGCCGAACGGGCTTCCCGACGAGCAGTACTTC